This T cell receptor (beta chain) was identified during a study of T-cell memory formation after mild COVID-19. Across the study: The two donors had largely donor-specific TCR clusters. Study conclusions and caveats: A second wave expanding day 15 to 37 was CD4+-biased; contracting clones were balanced. Pre-infection memory carried some responding clones, suggesting that cross-reactive memory joined. CD4+ contracting clones were mainly CM and EM; CD8+ ones, EMRA.

Germline-derived CDR1 and CDR2 are SGHRS and YFSETQ. CDR3 length: 15 amino acids. The V gene end was trimmed by 9 bases and the J gene end by 1 base; junction bases not matched to a gene: 7. TCRdb processed the 5' RACE reads anew with MiXCR; each CDR3 protein has one entry. This table has 500,000 to 600,000 distinct CDR3 sequences, about 20% appearing once. Points on this clonotype: The target antigen is unknown.

This chain links TRBV5-1 with TRBJ2-6, with 7 nucleotides matching TRBD1. Sequenced sample: PBMCs or a T cell subset sorted from them (not recorded which). This clonotype originated in an adult woman who had mild COVID-19 (a few samples of this study predate the infection). Cell type and time point are not known. This CDR3 is CATRTGTSGANVLTF. The CDR3 nucleotides are TGCGCCACCCGGACAGGTACTTCTGGGGCCAACGTCCTGACTTTC. Using reference TRBV5-1 and TRBJ2-6 for the parts outside the CDR3, the full variable domain is KAGVTQTPRYLIKTRGQQVTLSCSPISGHRSVSWYQQTPGQGLQFLFEYFSETQRNKGNFPGRFSGRQFSNSRSEMNVSTLELGDSALYLCATRTGTSGANVLTFGAGSRLTVL.